The rows below give T cell receptor beta chains drawn from one sample of a study of T cells after yellow fever vaccination. TCRdb independently ran MiXCR on the 5' RACE reads; one entry per CDR3 protein. The sample includes some 350,000 distinct CDR3 sequences, around 10% of them seen just once. The specimen comprised PBMCs, sampled on the day of the first yellow fever vaccination. The receptors here all came from a man aged 18-30 years who received the YFV17D yellow fever vaccine. The CDR3 runs from the conserved cysteine through the conserved F or W. A D gene is named only where the DNA matches it firmly. Size tells how often a clone was seen (once, few, many) or the class of an expanded clone, and some rows leave it out.

size	length	D	V	J	DNA	CDR3
few	14	TRBD2	TRBV29-1	TRBJ2-5	TGCAGCGTTGTACCGCGGGGGGGGCAAGAGACCCAGTACTTC	CSVVPRGGQETQYF
-	14	-	TRBV18	TRBJ1-4	TGTGCCAGCTCACCGGGCCACGGAGGGGAAAAACTGTTTTTT	CASSPGHGGEKLFF
-	16	TRBD1	TRBV19	TRBJ2-1	TGTGCCAGTAGTGGACAGGGGACTACAGGGTTAGATGAGCAGTTCTTC	CASSGQGTTGLDEQFF
few	13	-	TRBV27	TRBJ2-7	TGTGCCACCATTGGCGGAGCGACTCAATCGAGGTACTTC	CATIGGATQSRYF
-	15	TRBD1	TRBV27	TRBJ1-1	TGTGCCAGCACCCTATCCGGGACAGGGAACACTGAAGCTTTCTTT	CASTLSGTGNTEAFF
few	13	-	TRBV6-5	TRBJ1-1	TGTGCCAGCAGTTCAGTATTGAACACTGAAGCTTTCTTT	CASSSVLNTEAFF
-	13	-	TRBV20-1	TRBJ2-7	TGCAGTGCGAGTGGGGGGCGACTACTCGAGCAGTACTTC	CSASGGRLLEQYF
-	14	TRBD2	TRBV2	TRBJ2-3	TGTGCCAGCAGTGGGACTAGCGGGGGAGATACGCAGTATTTT	CASSGTSGGDTQYF
-	16	-	TRBV6-2/TRBV6-3	TRBJ1-5	TGTGCCAGCAGTTACGTCCGGGGGGGCGGCAATCAGCCCCAGCATTTT	CASSYVRGGGNQPQHF
-	15	TRBD1	TRBV3-1	TRBJ1-1	TGTGCCAGCAGACCAGGACAGGAATTATCAGTTGAAGCTTTCTTT	CASRPGQELSVEAFF
few	16	TRBD1	TRBV20-1	TRBJ2-5	TGCAGTGCTGAAGAGCCGACAGGGGGCAAGGGGGAGACCCAGTACTTC	CSAEEPTGGKGETQYF
few	16	-	TRBV6-1	TRBJ1-1	TGTGCCAGCAGTCTCCGGGCCGCAGTAATGAACACTGAAGCTTTCTTT	CASSLRAAVMNTEAFF
-	14	-	TRBV7-2	TRBJ1-1	TGTGCCAGCAGCTTAAAGGGGCTGAACACTGAAGCTTTCTTT	CASSLKGLNTEAFF
few	16	TRBD2	TRBV9	TRBJ2-3	TGTGCCAGCAGCGGTAGCGGGGGCCCTAGCACAGATACGCAGTATTTT	CASSGSGGPSTDTQYF
-	16	TRBD1	TRBV18	TRBJ1-2	TGTGCCAGCTCACAGACCCCGGGACAGGGGTACTATGGCTACACCTTC	CASSQTPGQGYYGYTF
-	14	TRBD2	TRBV18	TRBJ2-7	TGTGCCAGCTCGGGACTAGGGGGCTCCTACGAGCAGTACTTC	CASSGLGGSYEQYF
many	14	-	TRBV12-3/TRBV12-4	TRBJ1-1	TGTGCCAGCAACAAAGGACACCCGAACACTGAAGCTTTCTTT	CASNKGHPNTEAFF
few	13	-	TRBV6-5	TRBJ2-1	TGTGCCAGCAGTTACGGGGGGCGCACTGAGCAGTTCTTC	CASSYGGRTEQFF
-	15	TRBD1	TRBV5-4	TRBJ2-7	TGTGCCAGCAGCCGGGGACAGGGTCTAACCTACGAGCAGTACTTC	CASSRGQGLTYEQYF
many	15	TRBD1	TRBV7-2	TRBJ2-2	TGTGCCAGCAGCTCCGCCAGGGGGCAGACCGGGGAGCTGTTTTTT	CASSSARGQTGELFF
many	15	TRBD1	TRBV7-3	TRBJ2-3	TGTGCCAGCAGCTTAATGGGACAGGGGACAGATACGCAGTATTTT	CASSLMGQGTDTQYF
-	15	TRBD1	TRBV16	TRBJ1-1	TGTGCCAGCAGCCAGGGACAGGGGTTTCACACTGAAGCTTTCTTT	CASSQGQGFHTEAFF
-	19	-	TRBV11-1	TRBJ2-5	TGTGCCAGCAGCTTCCTTCCGACAGGCAAGGAGGTGGTCAGTGAGACCCAGTACTTC	CASSFLPTGKEVVSETQYF
-	15	-	TRBV6-2/TRBV6-3	TRBJ2-5	TGTGCCAGCAGTTATGGGGATGACTTACAAGAGACCCAGTACTTC	CASSYGDDLQETQYF